Listed here are 13 T cell receptor beta chains from one sample, sequenced in a study of shared clonotypes between healthy human individuals. The naive CD8 population came from CD45RO-negative cells selected for CCR7, without terminally differentiated effector memory CD45RA+ cells. Sequencing was performed with immunoSEQ multiplex PCR; in TCRdb, only in-frame clones are kept and a portion is missing. This sample has about 2.1 million clones; 85% to 95% occur once, and the top ten carry about 1.5%. Sequences were obtained from naive CD8+ T cells from PBMCs. The receptors derive from a man between 18 and 35 years old in good health. Some clones in this sample may be carry-over from other donors' samples.

V and J are TRBV7-9 and TRBJ1-3; D unresolved. Germline values: CDR1 SEHNR, CDR2 FQNEAQ (reference sequence). The CDR3 has 15 amino acids. V was shortened by 7 bases and J by 0 bases, with 13 bases between the two germline ends. In DNA form, the CDR3 reads TGTGCCAGCACCTTCGGGGAACACTCTGGAAACACCATATATTTT. Its protein product is CASTFGEHSGNTIYF.

The chain recombines TRBV28 with TRBJ1-5, with 10 bases matching TRBD1. V was clipped by 7 bases and J by 7 bases; unmatched bases: 10. The CDR3 is 15 residues long. Germline-derived CDR1 and CDR2 are MDHEN and SYDVKM. The DNA of the CDR3 is TGTGCCAGCATCAACGGACAGGGGGAAGGCCAGCCCCAGCATTTT. This translates into CASINGQGEGQPQHF.

J is TRBJ2-3 and V is TRBV7-6, with 13 bases fitting TRBD2. Trimming removed 5 bases from V and 3 bases from J; junction bases left unmatched: 14. The CDR3 spans 19 residues. Germline CDR1 SGHVS, CDR2 FNYEAQ. The CDR3 loop reads CASSPGTSGTTGRTDTQYF. The CDR3 DNA reads as TGTGCCAGCAGCCCCGGGACTAGCGGGACCACAGGACGTACAGATACGCAGTATTTT.

V is TRBV28 and J is TRBJ2-4; D call uncertain. The V and J ends lost 1 base and 8 bases respectively, with 12 bases between them. The CDR3 length is 14 residues. CDR1 MDHEN and CDR2 SYDVKM come from the germline V gene. The CDR3 coding sequence is TGTGCCAGCAGTTTATCTTTCCTACGGGACATTCAGTACTTC. This codes for CASSLSFLRDIQYF. Full variable domain (rest looked up from reference TRBV28 and TRBJ2-4): DVKVTQSSRYLVKRTGEKVFLECVQDMDHENMFWYRQDPGLGLRLIYFSYDVKMKEKGDIPEGYSVSREKKERFSLILESASTNQTSMYLCASSLSFLRDIQYFGAGTRLSVL.

About this clone itself: The same CDR3 can be traced to other DNA sequences in this sample. The chain is built from TRBV9 and TRBJ2-7, with 7 bases aligning to TRBD1. After removal of 3 bases from V and 2 bases from J, the junction contained 8 bases not matched to a gene. The CDR3 totals 15 residues. CDR1 is SGDLS, CDR2 YYNGEE, per germline. CDR3 DNA: TGTGCCAGCAGCGGCCGGGACAGAGGACCCTACGAGCAGTACTTC. Translating it yields CASSGRDRGPYEQYF.

This rearrangement joins TRBV5-5 to TRBJ2-7, with a possible D match to TRBD1 (5 bases). This CDR3 has 13 residues. With 6 bases removed from V and 0 bases from J, the gap between germline ends came to 10 bases. CDR1 SGHKS and CDR2 YYEKEE come from the germline V gene (reference sequence). The CDR3 is CASMGRTSYEQYF. CDR3 DNA: TGTGCCAGCATGGGGCGGACCTCCTACGAGCAGTACTTC.

The chain uses TRBV15 and TRBJ2-7; the match to TRBD2 covers 7 bases. This CDR3 has 15 amino acids. V lost 0 bases to trimming and J lost 5 bases; unmatched junction nucleotides: 7. The germline V gene has CDR1 LNHNV and CDR2 YYDKDF (reference sequence). In nucleotides, the CDR3 is TGTGCCACCAGCAGAGACGACCGACTAGCCGACGAGCAGTACTTC. As protein: CATSRDDRLADEQYF.

The gene calls are TRBV7-9 and TRBJ1-2; D not resolved. Trimming removed 1 base from V and 10 bases from J, with 10 bases in between. This CDR3 contains 12 residues. In germline, CDR1 is SEHNR, CDR2 FQNEAQ (reference sequence). The CDR3 DNA sequence: TGTGCCAGCAGCTTAGGTACTCGGGACTACACCTTC. Translation gives CASSLGTRDYTF.

This clone came up a few times. V is TRBV10-3 and J is TRBJ1-2, with 9 bases identical to TRBD1. The junction had 4 bases not matched to a gene; V was cut back by 4 bases and J by 10 bases. This CDR3 region has 12 residues. The germline V gene has CDR1 ENHRY and CDR2 SYGVKD. The CDR3 DNA follows: TGTGCCATCAGTGGGGGACAGGGTGACTACACCTTC. This gives the protein CAISGGQGDYTF.

This sequence joins TRBV7-9 and TRBJ1-1; D unclear. Germline CDR1 is SEHNR and CDR2 is FQNEAQ (reference sequence). V lost 0 bases and J 3 bases, leaving 14 bases between the germline ends. This CDR3 comprises 16 residues. For the CDR3, the DNA is TGTGCCAGCAGCTTAGCGCATGCGGGCGGCTACACTGAAGCTTTCTTT. It is translated as CASSLAHAGGYTEAFF.

This chain connects TRBV7-9 to TRBJ2-3; D ambiguous. CDR3 length equals 14 residues. Germline CDR1 and CDR2: SEHNR and FQNEAQ (reference sequence). V dropped 5 bases and J dropped 2 bases, with 11 bases sitting between them. Here the CDR3 DNA reads TGTGCCAGCAGCCCCCCCGAGGCCACAGATACGCAGTATTTT. Translating it yields CASSPPEATDTQYF.

CDR3 region: CSVGLGNYEQYF. CDR3 DNA sequence: TGCAGCGTTGGACTAGGTAACTACGAGCAGTACTTC. The V and J genes are TRBV29-1 and TRBJ2-7; TRBD2 might be the D (6 bases). The CDR3 extends over 12 amino acids. Trimming took off 4 bases at V and 3 bases at J, with 10 bases between the two ends. Germline lookup yields CDR1 SQVTM and CDR2 ANQGSEA.

This clone was picked up one time. The chain links TRBV4-1 to TRBJ2-1; 8 nucleotides align to TRBD2. The trim removed 4 bases at V and 7 bases at J, leaving 12 bases unmatched. The CDR3 extends over 16 amino acids. Germline assignment: CDR1 MGHRA and CDR2 YSYEKL. CDR3 in amino acids: CASSPPTSSGWNEQFF. The CDR3 coding sequence is TGCGCCAGCAGCCCCCCAACGTCTAGCGGGTGGAATGAGCAGTTCTTC.